This T cell receptor (beta chain) appears in the sequencing data of a study of CD8+CD57+ T cells in acquired aplastic anemia. Patients chosen for sequencing had shown CD8+CD57+ cell expansion by flow cytometry. TCR beta VDJ and CDR3 profiles were obtained from a genomic DNA template. Each CDR3 protein is one row after TCRdb ran MiXCR on the reads. The sample contains around 430,000 distinct CDR3 sequences, under 40% of which appear only once. Remarks on this clonotype: No antigen is known for it.

Notes on the study in general: Simpson's diversity of CD8+ cells was not significantly different in patients compared with controls. Overlapping CD8+ CDR3 repertoires of patients and controls contained under 35 shared sequences.

This TCR was sampled from a human donor with aplastic anemia. Material for sequencing was sorted CD4+, CD8+, or CD8+CD57+ T cells (not recorded which) from PBMCs.

CDR3 region: CSARDFLVAGDSYEQYF. In nucleotides, the CDR3 is TGCAGTGCTAGAGATTTCTTGGTAGCGGGGGACTCCTACGAGCAGTACTTC. This chain uses TRBV20-1 with TRBJ2-7; 9 nucleotides align to TRBD2. The CDR3 consists of 17 residues. Per germline, CDR1 DFQATT and CDR2 SNEGSKA (reference sequence). With 0 bases clipped from V and 0 bases from J, the junction kept 9 bases outside the gene matches.